This T cell receptor beta chain was obtained from a study of T cells in Graves' hyperthyroidism and ophthalmopathy. The CDR3 has 15 residues. V was clipped by 3 bases and J by 0 bases, with 9 bases between them. The PBMCs were taken from about 9.7 ml of fresh peripheral blood. Researchers amplified the TCR beta CDR3 regions from RNA transcripts. First-round RT-PCR with HTBI primers amplified the TCR CDR3 region. TCRdb re-called the multiplex PCR reads through MiXCR, storing one row per CDR3 protein. The table shows 400,000 to 550,000 distinct CDR3 sequences, with approximately 15% occurring only once. Ten or more counts support this clonotype.

The V and J genes are TRBV12-3 or TRBV12-4 and TRBJ1-5; D may be TRBD1 (6 bases). This clonotype originated in a woman aged 18-29 years with Graves' hyperthyroidism. The sequencing sample was made of blood. The CDR3 here is CASSLDRVSNQPQHF. The DNA of the CDR3 is TGTGCCAGCAGTTTGGACAGAGTTAGCAATCAGCCCCAGCATTTT.